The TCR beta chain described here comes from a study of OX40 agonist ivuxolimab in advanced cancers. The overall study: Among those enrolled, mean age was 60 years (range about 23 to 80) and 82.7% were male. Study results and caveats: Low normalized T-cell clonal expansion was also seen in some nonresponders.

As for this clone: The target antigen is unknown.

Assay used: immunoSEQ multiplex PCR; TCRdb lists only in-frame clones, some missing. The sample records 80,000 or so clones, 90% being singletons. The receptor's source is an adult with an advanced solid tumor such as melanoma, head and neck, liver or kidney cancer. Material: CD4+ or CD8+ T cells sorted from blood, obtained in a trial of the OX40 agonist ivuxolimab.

The CDR3 DNA sequence: TGTGCCAGCAGCTTTCACCCCAGAGATGAGCAGTTCTTC. Protein sequence: CASSFHPRDEQFF. The chain combines TRBV7-2 with TRBJ2-1; no clear D. CDR3 length: 13 amino acids. V lost 3 bases to trimming and J lost 8 bases, with 11 bases between them. Germline V CDR1 and CDR2: SGHTA, FQGNSA.